This T cell receptor (beta chain) was identified in a study of lung T cells in sarcoidosis with Löfgren's syndrome (dated by TCRdb to 2016 to 2017). Looking at the study overall: Sarcoidosis was characterized as a granulomatous disease that mainly affects the lungs and features an accumulation of CD4+ T cells in bronchoalveolar lavage fluid. The repertoire analyses were focused on Lofgren's syndrome patients.

Overall study outcomes, separate from this receptor: In alphabeta pairing analysis, TRAV12-1 preferentially paired with TRBV2, and these paired TCRs showed CDR3 homology. CDR3 motifs in TRAV12-1 and TRBV2 were reported to be shared across several Lofgren's syndrome patients, which suggests public CD4+ TCR repertoires. TRAV12-1 and TRBV2 were reported as the most expanded V gene segments in Löfgren's syndrome patients compared with control subjects. Recognition of a sarcoidosis-associated antigen was only suggested; the antigen itself remained putative and unidentified.

TCR repertoires were profiled from CD4+ T cells obtained by bronchoalveolar lavage. V is shortened by 0 bases, J by 1 base, and the region joining them spans 8 bases. The CDR3 runs 15 residues from the cysteine to the phenylalanine. CDR3 DNA only is kept here, 45 bases in frame from base 1. The germline V gene supplies CDR1 SGDLS and CDR2 YYNGEE. The sample holds many counts of this clonotype. No antigen is known for it. No qualities accompany the bases; no much larger clone lies one base away. The listed sequencing device is Illumina MiSeq. TCRdb's own reprocessing of the public reads used fastp at Q25 and MiXCR and kept productive beta chains. All rows with the same CDR3 protein become a single entry with the most common DNA and genes. The sample profile shows approximately 2,300 distinct CDR3 sequences; about 23% of them were found once. About 11% of the sample is in the top ten clones.

The chain is encoded by TRBV9 joined to TRBJ1-3, with no confidently assigned D gene. Sequencing input: CD4+ T cells from bronchoalveolar lavage. The clonotype was recovered from a human donor with sarcoidosis (Löfgren's syndrome or another form), or a control subject (not recorded which). The nucleotide sequence is TGTGCCAGCAGCGTAGATTCCGCGTCTGGAAACACCATATATTTT. Its coded protein is CASSVDSASGNTIYF.